Shown below are 2 T cell receptor beta chains from a single sample sequenced in a study of graft-versus-host responses after intestinal transplantation. The antigens for these receptors are not known. Measured with immunoSEQ multiplex PCR; TCRdb has only the in-frame clones, and not every one. The table records tens of thousands of clones, 75% to 95% of them present only once. The specimen comprised unstimulated CD8+ T cells sorted from spleen or lymph node cells, sampled before intestinal transplant. The source of these receptors is a human donor who received an intestinal transplant.

The chain joins TRBV7-2 to TRBJ2-7, with D possibly being TRBD1 (6 bases). Deletions cut 3 bases from V and 2 bases from J, with 11 bases between. Germline V gene data show CDR1 as SGHTA and CDR2 as FQGNSA. The CDR3 sequence is 14 residues long. This chain's CDR3 is CASSFQGKTYEQYF. The CDR3 DNA follows: TGTGCCAGCAGCTTTCAGGGGAAAACCTACGAGCAGTACTTC.

The chain couples TRBV7-8 to TRBJ1-1; D remains ambiguous. Germline-derived CDR1 and CDR2 are SGHVS and FQNEAQ. Trimming left V 5 bases short and J 6 bases short, with 10 bases between. The CDR3 contains 12 residues. In nucleotides, the CDR3 is TGTGCCAGCAGCATGGAGAGTCCTGAAGCTTTCTTT. Translating it yields CASSMESPEAFF.